Below, 10 T cell receptor beta chains from the same sample are listed, as sequenced in a study of CD8+CD57+ T cells in acquired aplastic anemia. The study profiled TCR beta VDJ and CDR3 using genomic DNA as template. From the reads, TCRdb called clonotypes with MiXCR, one entry per CDR3 protein. The sample contains roughly 190,000 distinct CDR3 sequences, around 50% of which appear only once. Sequenced material: sorted CD4+, CD8+, or CD8+CD57+ T cells (not recorded which) from PBMCs. These receptors were collected from a human donor in good health, serving as a control.

Note on this clonotype: This may come from a read error, since a much larger clone is one base off. This chain joins TRBV7-3 and TRBJ1-6; D remains ambiguous. Germline values: CDR1 SGHTA, CDR2 FQGTGA. The CDR3 contains 18 residues. The CDR3 loop reads CASSVGSQESSYSSPLHF. The CDR3 DNA is TGTGCCAGCAGCGTCGGATCCCAGGAAAGCTCCTATAGTTCACCCCTCCACTTT. The entire variable domain, with the rest obtained from reference TRBV7-3 and TRBJ1-6, is as follows: GAGVSQTPSNKVTEKGKYVELRCDPISGHTALYWYRQSLGQGPEFLIYFQGTGAADDSGLPNDRFFAVRPEGSVSTLKIQRTERGDSAVYLCASSVGSQESSYSSPLHFGNGTRLTVT.

The J gene is TRBJ2-7, the V gene TRBV20-1; 11 positions agree with TRBD1. With V trimmed by 0 bases and J by 3 bases, 4 bases remained unmatched. Germline V gives CDR1 DFQATT, CDR2 SNEGSKA (reference sequence). The CDR3 extends over 15 amino acids. CDR3 bases: TGCAGTGCTAGAGATAGGACAGGGGGCATCTACGAGCAGTACTTC. It yields the protein CSARDRTGGIYEQYF.

Ten or more counts support this clonotype. This chain links TRBV9 with TRBJ2-7, with TRBD2 matching over 7 bases. The CDR3 runs to 14 residues. The V segment lost 4 bases and the J segment 4 bases; nucleotides outside the gene matches: 8. CDR1 SGDLS and CDR2 YYNGEE come from the germline V gene. Written as DNA, the CDR3 is TGTGCCAGCAGCCCGACTAGCTTTCCGTACGAGCAGTACTTC. Amino acid sequence: CASSPTSFPYEQYF.

As concerns this clonotype: A much larger clone differs from this one at a single base, so this may be a read error. The chain uses TRBV5-1 and TRBJ2-1; D is unclear. Looked up from germline, CDR1 is SGHRS and CDR2 is YFSETQ. The CDR3 consists of 18 residues. Written as DNA, the CDR3 is TGCGCCAGCAGCTTGGGGATGGGTCAGTCGACCTCCTGCAATGAGCAGTTCTTC. Its protein product is CASSLGMGQSTSCNEQFF. Looking up the rest from reference TRBV5-1 and TRBJ2-1 gives the full variable domain: KAGVTQTPRYLIKTRGQQVTLSCSPISGHRSVSWYQQTPGQGLQFLFEYFSETQRNKGNFPGRFSGRQFSNSRSEMNVSTLELGDSALYLCASSLGMGQSTSCNEQFFGPGTRLTVL.

This clonotype appeared a single time. The chain is built from TRBV10-3 and TRBJ1-4, with D hard to call. V shed 3 bases and J shed 7 bases, with 27 bases lying between them. The CDR3 length is 19 residues. Germline CDR1 ENHRY, CDR2 SYGVKD. The CDR3 DNA follows: TGTGCCATCAGTGACCCCTCAAGTGGCCCCCTCCAGTGGGGTGAAAAACTGTTTTTT. Translated: CAISDPSSGPLQWGEKLFF.

The J gene is TRBJ2-6, the V gene TRBV12-3 or TRBV12-4, with 7 positions matching TRBD1. The CDR3 is made up of 15 amino acids. With V trimmed by 4 bases and J by 0 bases, 0 bases remained unmatched. The CDR3 sequence: CASSSGGSGANVLTF. CDR3 sequence (DNA): TGTGCCAGCAGTTCAGGGGGCTCTGGGGCCAACGTCCTGACTTTC.

This clonotype occurred many times. The V and J genes are TRBV28 and TRBJ1-5; no clear D gene. The germline gives CDR1 MDHEN, CDR2 SYDVKM. This CDR3 contains 15 residues. Deletions cut 7 bases from V and 9 bases from J, with 22 bases between. Here the CDR3 reads CASNGPAPALVPQHF. The CDR3, as DNA: TGTGCCAGCAATGGGCCAGCCCCTGCCCTGGTGCCCCAGCATTTT.

This chain uses TRBV5-6 with TRBJ1-6, with unresolved D. Trimming removed 1 base from V and 6 bases from J, with 8 bases in between. The CDR3 has 14 residues. Germline CDR1 is SGHDT and CDR2 is YYEEEE. CDR3: CASSLRGGNSPLHF. The CDR3, as DNA: TGTGCCAGCAGCTTGAGAGGAGGTAATTCACCCCTCCACTTT.

The V and J genes are TRBV10-3 and TRBJ2-7; D uncertain. Germline V gene lookup returns CDR1 ENHRY and CDR2 SYGVKD. Trimming took off 0 bases at V and 2 bases at J, with 8 bases between the two ends. CDR3 length equals 14 residues. The CDR3 protein is CAISESGKAYEQYF. The CDR3 bases are TGTGCCATCAGTGAGTCGGGGAAGGCCTACGAGCAGTACTTC.

The gene calls are TRBV25-1 and TRBJ1-3; D gene uncertain. V was cut by 8 bases and J by 0 bases, with 8 bases left in between. CDR1 is MGHDK and CDR2 is SYGVNS in the germline V gene. The CDR3 has 13 amino acids. CDR3 coding DNA: TGTGCCAGCTGTGGTAGCTCTGGAAACACCATATATTTT. Protein sequence: CASCGSSGNTIYF.